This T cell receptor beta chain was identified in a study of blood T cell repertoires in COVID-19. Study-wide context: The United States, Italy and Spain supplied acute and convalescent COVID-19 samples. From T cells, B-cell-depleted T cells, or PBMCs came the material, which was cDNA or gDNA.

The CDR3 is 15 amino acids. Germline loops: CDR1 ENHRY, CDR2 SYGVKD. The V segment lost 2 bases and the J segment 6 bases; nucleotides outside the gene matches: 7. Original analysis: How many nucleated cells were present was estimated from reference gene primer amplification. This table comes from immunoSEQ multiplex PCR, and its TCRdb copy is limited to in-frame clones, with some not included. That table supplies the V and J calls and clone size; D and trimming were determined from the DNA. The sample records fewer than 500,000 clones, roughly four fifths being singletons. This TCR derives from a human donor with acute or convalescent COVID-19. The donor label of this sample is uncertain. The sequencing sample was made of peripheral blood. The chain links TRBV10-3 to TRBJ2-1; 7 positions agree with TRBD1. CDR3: CAISERQGSGNEQFF. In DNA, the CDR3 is TGTGCCATCAGTGAGAGACAGGGATCGGGCAATGAGCAGTTCTTC.